This T cell receptor beta chain emerged from a study of Ad26.COV2.S vaccination and SARS-CoV-2 variants. CDR3 length equals 17 residues. V gave up 3 bases and J gave up 5 bases, with 20 bases separating them. CDR1 is LGHNA, CDR2 YNFKEQ, per germline. Treatment denoted: around 19 received Ad26.COV2.S at low or high dose, single or two shots; about 5 received placebo; per-sample allocation not given. Specimens were obtained on day 63 following the first vaccine or placebo injection. It was an adult aged 18-55 years in Boston who was the donor. The table came from immunoSEQ multiplex PCR; TCRdb's copy has only in-frame clones and leaves some out. The data hold more than 400,000 clones, with 90% observed a single time. Regarding the study as a whole: Reported findings describe substantial breadth in spike-specific CD8+ and CD4+ T cell responses following vaccination.

As to this clone: Its antigen is not identified.

The source material was peripheral blood, sampled in a trial of Ad26.COV2.S vaccine versus placebo. The chain uses TRBV4-2 and TRBJ2-1; no clear D. The TCR was taken from a person between 18 and 59 years old who received the Ad26.COV2.S COVID-19 vaccine or a placebo. As DNA, the CDR3 is TGTGCCAGCAGCCACGAGGTGGGTGGGATTGGGAACAATGAGCAGTTCTTC. Its translation: CASSHEVGGIGNNEQFF.